Described below is a single T cell receptor (beta chain) sequence and its context. Its antigen is not identified. These data belong to a study of blood T cells in healthy people across ages. The overall study: Template-switching capture recovered about one barcoded beta molecule per two T cells.

Study-level results: CMV status of donors was not determined, possibly confounding expanded clonotype changes.

This CDR3 contains 15 residues. With 2 bases clipped from V and 6 bases from J, the junction kept 7 bases outside the gene matches. Germline loops: CDR1 SGHRS, CDR2 YFSETQ. PCR was performed a second time for 7 to 11 cycles using a sample-barcoded 5' primer and a J-beta primer mix. Via MiXCR, TCRdb re-called the 5' RACE reads, giving one row per CDR3 protein. The table records about 670,000 distinct CDR3 sequences, approximately 52% of them present only once. Specimen: blood. This clonotype originated in a woman of 80 years or more in good health. This chain links TRBV5-1 with TRBJ2-1; TRBD2 aligns across 8 bases. The CDR3: CASSLSPGRANEQFF. The CDR3 DNA is TGCGCCAGCAGCTTATCCCCCGGGAGGGCCAATGAGCAGTTCTTC.